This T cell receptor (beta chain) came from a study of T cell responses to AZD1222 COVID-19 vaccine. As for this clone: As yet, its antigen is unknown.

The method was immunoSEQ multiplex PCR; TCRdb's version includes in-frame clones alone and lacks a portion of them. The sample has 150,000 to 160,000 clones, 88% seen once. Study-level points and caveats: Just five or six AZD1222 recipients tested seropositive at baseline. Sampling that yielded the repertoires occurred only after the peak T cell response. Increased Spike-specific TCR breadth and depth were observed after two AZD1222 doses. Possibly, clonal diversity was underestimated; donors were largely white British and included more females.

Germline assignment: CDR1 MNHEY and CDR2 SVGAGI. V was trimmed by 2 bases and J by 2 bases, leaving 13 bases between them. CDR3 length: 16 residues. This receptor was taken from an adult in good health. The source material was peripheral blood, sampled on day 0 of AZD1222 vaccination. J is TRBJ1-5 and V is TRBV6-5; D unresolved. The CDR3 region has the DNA TGTGCCAGCAGTTACGGGCCAGCTATGGGCAATCAGCCCCAGCATTTT. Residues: CASSYGPAMGNQPQHF.